Following are 31 T cell receptor beta chains from one sample sequenced in a study of cytomegalovirus exposure and HLA in healthy donors. The PCR made use of 60 Vbeta and 13 Jbeta primers. Profiling relied on immunoSEQ multiplex PCR, and the TCRdb table lists in-frame clones only, not all of them. The profile shows roughly 140,000 clones, around three quarters of them singletons. The sequenced sample was PBMCs. The receptors derive from a man in his forties in good health and CMV-seropositive.

V and J are TRBV19 and TRBJ1-2, with a weak D call TRBD1 (5 bases). V lost 8 bases and J 2 bases, leaving 15 bases between the germline ends. The CDR3 runs 14 residues. From germline, CDR1 is LNHDA and CDR2 SQIVND (reference sequence). The DNA of the CDR3 is TGTGCCAGTGAGCCCAGGGCAACGAACTATGGCTACACCTTC. The encoded protein is CASEPRATNYGYTF.

This clone was detected once. Other DNA sequences in the same sample also yield this CDR3. The chain is built from TRBV7-9 and TRBJ1-1; 7 bases line up with TRBD1. V shed 1 base and J 3 bases; nucleotides not matched to a gene: 2. This CDR3 comprises 14 residues. Germline assignment: CDR1 SEHNR and CDR2 FQNEAQ (reference sequence). In DNA form, the CDR3 reads TGTGCCAGCAGCTTAGGACAGGGTGACACTGAAGCTTTCTTT. Translating gives CASSLGQGDTEAFF. The full variable domain, in which reference TRBV7-9 and TRBJ1-1 provide the parts outside the CDR3, is DTGVSQNPRHKITKRGQNVTFRCDPISEHNRLYWYRQTLGQGPEFLTYFQNEAQLEKSRLLSDRFSAERPKGSFSTLEIQRTEQGDSAMYLCASSLGQGDTEAFFGQGTRLTVV.

This clone is a singleton in its sample. The chain carries TRBV27 and TRBJ2-7; the match to TRBD2 covers 13 bases. The CDR3 loop spans 15 amino acids. V gave up 4 bases and J gave up 7 bases; unmatched junction bases: 7. CDR1 and CDR2 (germline): MNHEY, SMNVEV (reference sequence). The CDR3 sequence is CASSSARLAGGEQYF. CDR3 in DNA: TGTGCCAGCAGTTCAGCCCGACTAGCGGGGGGAGAGCAGTACTTC.

The chain couples TRBV6-6 to TRBJ1-1; 7 positions agree with TRBD1. Unmatched junction bases numbered 8, after V lost 5 bases and J lost 2 bases. Germline lookup yields CDR1 MNHNY and CDR2 SVGAGI (reference sequence). The CDR3 has 15 residues. The CDR3 DNA is TGTGCCAGCAGTGGGCCGGGACAGCGAAACACTGAAGCTTTCTTT. Translating gives CASSGPGQRNTEAFF.

The genes are TRBV2 and TRBJ1-2, with D possibly being TRBD1 (6 bases). Trimming shortened V by 1 base and J by 2 bases, and 26 bases separated the two germline ends. The CDR3 has 20 residues. Germline CDR1 is SNHLY and CDR2 is FYNNEI. The CDR3 loop is CASSEDGFPRLGHPNYGYTF. In DNA form, the CDR3 reads TGTGCCAGCAGTGAAGACGGTTTCCCCCGTTTGGGACACCCGAACTATGGCTACACCTTC.

This clone was observed a handful of times. The chain links TRBV21-1 to TRBJ2-5; the tabulated D call, TRBD2, remains unverified against the DNA. TRBV21-1 counts as a pseudogene. This CDR3 region has 15 residues. CDR3 residues: CASSKEGGLGETQYF. CDR3 sequence (DNA): TGTGCCAGCAGTAAAGAGGGAGGGCTAGGGGAGACCCAGTACTTC.

The genes are TRBV4-1 and TRBJ2-4; TRBD2 might be the D (6 bases). Germline CDR1 reads MGHRA; CDR2 reads YSYEKL. V lost 5 bases and J lost 0, with 11 bases in between. There are 15 residues in the CDR3. CDR3 loop: CASSAGTLAKNIQYF. DNA of the CDR3: TGCGCCAGCAGCGCCGGGACTCTAGCCAAAAACATTCAGTACTTC.

Remarks on this clone: This same CDR3 is encoded by further DNA sequences in the sample. V is TRBV5-4 and J is TRBJ1-2; no firm D call. The CDR3 runs 14 residues. V was trimmed by 1 base and J by 0 bases, leaving 7 bases between them. Germline lookup yields CDR1 SGHNT and CDR2 YYREEE (reference sequence). The CDR3 region has the DNA TGTGCCAGCAGCTTGACCGGTACTAACTATGGCTACACCTTC. It yields the protein CASSLTGTNYGYTF.

The chain joins TRBV7-9 to TRBJ1-2, with D maybe TRBD1 (5 bases). This CDR3 comprises 13 residues. Germline assignment: CDR1 SEHNR and CDR2 FQNEAQ (reference sequence). V was shortened by 3 bases and J by 8 bases, with 13 bases between the two germline ends. CDR3 in amino acids: CASSLAGLYGYTF. CDR3 DNA: TGTGCCAGCAGCTTGGCAGGGCTGTACGGCTACACCTTC.

V is TRBV6-5 and J is TRBJ2-7; D uncertain. V was pared by 0 bases and J by 10 bases, with 10 bases between. The CDR3 runs to 12 residues. Germline CDR1 reads MNHEY; CDR2 reads SVGAGI. This CDR3 is CASSYSMGPQYF. The CDR3 nucleotides read TGTGCCAGCAGTTACTCGATGGGCCCCCAGTACTTC.

The chain is built from TRBV15 and TRBJ2-7; possibly TRBD1 for D (6 bases). This CDR3 has 15 amino acids. CDR1 LNHNV and CDR2 YYDKDF come from the germline V gene (reference sequence). V gave up 3 bases and J gave up 0 bases, with 12 bases separating them. CDR3 nucleotides: TGTGCCACCAGCAGGGCCGGGACAAGCTCCTACGAGCAGTACTTC. This encodes CATSRAGTSSYEQYF.

This chain connects TRBV5-8 to TRBJ2-2; 8 bases line up with TRBD2. The CDR3 is made up of 17 amino acids. J lost 2 bases, V lost 0 bases, and 6 bases had no gene match. Germline CDR1 SGHTS, CDR2 YDEGEE. CDR3 DNA sequence: TGTGCCAGCAGCTTGGTTACACTAGCGGCTAACACCGGGGAGCTGTTTTTT. It codes for CASSLVTLAANTGELFF. The full variable domain, completed using reference TRBV5-8 and TRBJ2-2, is EAGVTQSPTHLIKTRGQQATLRCSPISGHTSVYWYQQALGLGLQFLLWYDEGEERNRGNFPPRFSGRQFPNYSSELNVNALELEDSALYLCASSLVTLAANTGELFFGEGSRLTVL.

The chain carries TRBV10-2 and TRBJ2-7, with D possibly being TRBD2 (6 bases). CDR3 length equals 14 residues. CDR1 WSHSY and CDR2 SAAADI come from the germline V gene. Between the trimmed V and J ends, which lost 0 bases and 2 bases, there was a span of 8 bases. CDR3 loop: CASSESRLAYEQYF. In nucleotides, the CDR3 is TGCGCCAGCAGTGAGTCGAGACTAGCCTACGAGCAGTACTTC.

The rearrangement links TRBV9 to TRBJ1-2; TRBD1 is a possible D gene (6 bases). CDR3 length equals 18 residues. Germline V lookup: CDR1 SGDLS, CDR2 YYNGEE. The V gene lost 0 bases and the J gene lost 3 bases, with 21 bases spanning the gap. In DNA form, the CDR3 reads TGTGCCAGCAGCGTAGTCTCGGGGGGGCGACCCGAGGACTATGGCTACACCTTC. Translation gives CASSVVSGGRPEDYGYTF.

The chain combines TRBV5-1 with TRBJ2-5; D gene ambiguous. V was pared by 0 bases and J by 5 bases, with 8 bases between. The CDR3 extends over 13 amino acids. The germline V gene has CDR1 SGHRS and CDR2 YFSETQ. CDR3 nucleotide sequence: TGCGCCAGCAGCTTGGCAGATGTGGAGACCCAGTACTTC. Translated: CASSLADVETQYF.

The V and J genes are TRBV19 and TRBJ1-1, with TRBD1 matching 10 bases. Trimming at V came to 10 bases and at J to 1 base, leaving 3 bases not matched to a gene. Looked up from germline, CDR1 is LNHDA and CDR2 is SQIVND (reference sequence). The CDR3 spans 13 residues. In DNA form, the CDR3 reads TGTGCCACCAGACAGGGGGCGAACACTGAAGCTTTCTTT. It is translated as CATRQGANTEAFF.

The genes are TRBV29-1 and TRBJ2-7, with 8 bases lining up with TRBD2. V gave up 7 bases and J gave up 1 base; unmatched junction bases: 9. The germline V gene has CDR1 SQVTM and CDR2 ANQGSEA. The CDR3 contains 14 residues. CDR3 residues: CSALELADSYEQYF. As DNA, the CDR3 is TGCAGCGCCCTGGAACTAGCGGATTCCTACGAGCAGTACTTC.

The genes are TRBV28 and TRBJ2-7; D is possibly TRBD2 (5 bases). Germline V gene sequence: CDR1 MDHEN, CDR2 SYDVKM. This CDR3 region has 15 residues. V dropped 2 bases and J dropped 0 bases, with 11 bases sitting between them. CDR3 nucleotide sequence: TGTGCCAGCAGTTTAGAGGGTGGGGTCTCCTACGAGCAGTACTTC. Protein product: CASSLEGGVSYEQYF.

The CDR3 DNA is TGTGCCAGCAGCCTACAGGGGTGGGGTGAAAAACTGTTTTTT. Protein product: CASSLQGWGEKLFF. This chain uses TRBV6-5 with TRBJ1-4, with 7 bases aligning to TRBD1. Germline-derived CDR1 and CDR2 are MNHEY and SVGAGI. V gave up 6 bases and J gave up 7 bases; unmatched junction bases: 8. This CDR3 comprises 14 residues.

The chain links TRBV2 to TRBJ2-7; 10 nucleotides line up with TRBD1. This CDR3 region has 16 residues. Trimming at V came to 4 bases and at J to 3 bases, leaving 9 bases not matched to a gene. Germline CDR1 reads SNHLY; CDR2 reads FYNNEI. CDR3 amino acids: CASSGGTGAANYEQYF. Here the CDR3 DNA reads TGTGCCAGCAGTGGAGGGACAGGGGCTGCAAACTACGAGCAGTACTTC.

This chain joins TRBV4-3 and TRBJ2-7; maybe TRBD2 (5 bases). CDR1 and CDR2 from the germline V gene are LGHNA and YSLEER. The CDR3 has 15 residues. With 3 bases removed from V and 6 bases from J, the gap between germline ends came to 18 bases. The CDR3 reads CASSHRNSGAFEQYF. The CDR3 nucleotides are TGCGCCAGCAGCCATCGAAACAGCGGAGCTTTCGAGCAGTACTTC.

The CDR3 is CASSLGHPLYEQYF. DNA of the CDR3: TGTGCCAGCAGCTTGGGACATCCGCTTTACGAGCAGTACTTC. V usage is TRBV5-6 and J usage is TRBJ2-7; D ambiguous. The CDR3 runs to 14 residues. Germline values: CDR1 SGHDT, CDR2 YYEEEE. V was trimmed by 0 bases and J by 4 bases, leaving 11 bases between them.

In the case of this clone: The same CDR3 arises from other DNA sequences in this sample as well. The CDR3 loop reads CAWSPSNTEAFF. The CDR3 DNA reads as TGTGCCTGGAGTCCCTCGAACACTGAAGCTTTCTTT. The chain uses TRBV30 and TRBJ1-1; D not resolved. The germline V gene encodes CDR1 GTSNPN and CDR2 SVGIG (reference sequence). V was clipped by 2 bases and J by 1 base, with 5 bases between them. CDR3 size: 12 residues.

The chain employs TRBV5-8 and TRBJ1-1; 7 bases align to TRBD1. CDR1 is SGHTS and CDR2 is YDEGEE in the germline V gene. After removal of 1 base from V and 2 bases from J, the junction contained 5 bases not matched to a gene. This CDR3 spans 15 amino acids. Written as DNA, the CDR3 is TGTGCCAGCAGCTTGTACAGGGGTCCCAACACTGAAGCTTTCTTT. The encoded protein is CASSLYRGPNTEAFF.

The rearrangement links TRBV21-1 to TRBJ1-2. TRBV21-1 is labeled a pseudogene. The CDR3 loop spans 13 amino acids. CDR3 nucleotide sequence: TGTGCCAGCACAGCAAAAAACGGGTATGGCTACACCTTC. Amino acids: CASTAKNGYGYTF.

The V and J genes are TRBV7-8 and TRBJ2-7, with 11 bases lining up with TRBD2. The CDR3 spans 22 residues. Germline V gene sequence: CDR1 SGHVS, CDR2 FQNEAQ. V trimming: 0 bases; J trimming: 0 bases; junction bases outside the gene matches: 19. The CDR3 bases are TGTGCCAGCAGCTTAGCCCCAAGATCACTAGCGGGGGTGGCGCGGAGCTCCTACGAGCAGTACTTC. This codes for CASSLAPRSLAGVARSSYEQYF.

The chain is built from TRBV7-2 and TRBJ1-1, with 7 bases aligning to TRBD1. V shed 5 bases, J shed 0 bases, and the junction held 9 bases outside the gene matches. The CDR3 runs to 16 residues. Per germline, CDR1 SGHTA and CDR2 FQGNSA. Here the CDR3 DNA reads TGTGCCAGCAGCGCCCGACAGGGAGGTATGAACACTGAAGCTTTCTTT. It is translated as CASSARQGGMNTEAFF.

V is TRBV7-6 and J is TRBJ1-1, with unresolved D. Germline CDR1 and CDR2: SGHVS and FNYEAQ. Between the trimmed V and J ends, which lost 10 bases and 1 base, there was a span of 10 bases. The CDR3 contains 12 residues. The CDR3 sequence is CATMGRNTEAFF. CDR3 coding DNA: TGTGCCACCATGGGGAGGAACACTGAAGCTTTCTTT.

This chain joins TRBV29-1 and TRBJ1-3; 8 bases align to TRBD1. In germline, CDR1 is SQVTM, CDR2 ANQGSEA. The length of the CDR3 is 14 residues. V lost 5 bases to trimming and J lost 1 base; unmatched junction nucleotides: 4. CDR3: CSVTGGLSGNTIYF. CDR3 sequence (DNA): TGCAGCGTTACAGGGGGACTTTCTGGAAACACCATATATTTT.

The chain combines TRBV5-5 with TRBJ1-4, with D uncertain. Between the trimmed V and J ends, which lost 3 bases and 13 bases, there was a span of 19 bases. Germline CDR1 reads SGHKS; CDR2 reads YYEKEE (reference sequence). This CDR3 is built from 14 residues. This CDR3 reads CASSSTESARSLFF. Written as DNA, the CDR3 is TGTGCCAGCAGCTCCACCGAGAGCGCTAGGTCACTGTTTTTT. The full variable domain, rest sourced from reference TRBV5-5 and TRBJ1-4, is DAGVTQSPTHLIKTRGQQVTLRCSPISGHKSVSWYQQVLGQGPQFIFQYYEKEERGRGNFPDRFSARQFPNYSSELNVNALLLGDSALYLCASSSTESARSLFFGSGTQLSVL.

V is TRBV7-8 and J is TRBJ1-1, with D possibly matching TRBD1 (5 bases). V was pared by 2 bases and J by 2 bases, with 21 bases between. The CDR3 covers 18 residues. CDR1 and CDR2 from the germline V gene are SGHVS and FQNEAQ. CDR3 sequence (DNA): TGTGCCAGCAGCTTATCCCAAATACAGCCGACAGCCAACACTGAAGCTTTCTTT. This translates into CASSLSQIQPTANTEAFF.